This record concerns one TCR beta chain sequence. This clonotype is assessed as medium-sized (0.01 to 0.1%). Its antigen is still unknown. No much larger clonotype is one base removed from it; base qualities were not supplied. V and J lose 5 bases and 4 bases, and a span of 17 bases separates them. From the germline V gene, CDR1 is SGHTA and CDR2 is FQGNSA. From the cysteine up to the phenylalanine, the CDR3 has a length of 15 residues. CDR3 DNA is the only sequence kept; it has 45 bases, read in frame from the first base. TCRalpha and TCRbeta libraries were amplified in separate semi-nested PCR reactions using Advantage 2 and reverse primers located in the TRAC or TRBC constant regions. The amount of total RNA used for first-strand cDNA synthesis ranged from about 3.5 to 550 ng. TCR cDNA libraries were generated by 5'-RACE using the SMARTer PCR cDNA Synthesis kit, with a poly-dT primer for first-strand synthesis. The semi-nested reverse primers in the constant regions carried 5-nucleotide sample-specific barcodes, and the PCR products were cleaned up with the Zymo DNA Clean and Concentrator-5 kit. Up to ten barcoded samples were pooled, ligated to Illumina adaptors and sequenced on an Illumina MiSeq as 2 x 150 bp paired-end reads. In the paper's pipeline: After demultiplexing, reads were aligned using BLAT against a custom library built from IMGT containing every combination of human TRAV, TRAJ, TRBV, TRBD and TRBJ. The best BLAT hits were picked using pslCDnaFilter (-maxAligns=1, -ignoreIntrons), and custom Perl scripts were used to calculate clonotype frequencies. TCRdb took the public reads, trimmed them with fastp at Q25, ran MiXCR for clone calling and kept in-frame beta chains. For every CDR3 protein sequence, its rows merge into one entry that carries the most common genes and DNA. What appears here as the V and J calls and clone size reflects TCRdb's work, not the paper's. A total of some 2,300 distinct CDR3 sequences appear in this sample, approximately 11% of them only once. 2.8% of the sample lies in the top ten.

Enrichment of primary CD8+ T cells was performed with magnetic beads using the Miltenyi CD8+ T cell Isolation Kit. Before RNA extraction, CD3+TCRalphabeta+CD8 single positive T cells from both organoids and thymus were sorted by FACS. For each sample, the RNeasy Micro kit was used to purify total RNA from around 40,000 to 200,000 sorted cells, and RNA quality was checked on an Agilent RNA 6000 Nano chip. To release thymocytes, the researchers dissected thymic fragments, broke them apart by pipetting, and passed the material through a 70 um strainer. These data belong to a study of T cells generated in artificial thymic organoids (dated by TCRdb to the late 2010s). Turning to the overall study: In some experiments, thymic T cells were further FACS-purified to deplete CD4 immature single positive or double positive precursors. The displayed repertoire sequencing data were described as being representative of three independent experiments. The TCR alpha and beta CDR3 repertoires of CD8 single positive T cells derived from in vitro artificial thymic organoids were compared with those of thymic and peripheral blood naive CD8 T cells.

Points the paper makes about the study in general: Physiological TCR clonotype diversity, comparable to that of thymic and blood naive CD8 T cells, was observed in organoid-derived CD8 single positive T cells.

The sample taken for sequencing was naive CD8+ T cells from the thymus. The cell subset or site label, read with the paper, signifies: CD3+TCRalphabeta+CD8SP T cells; for blood, CD45RO-CCR7+ naive CD8+ T cells. The sequence was obtained from a human donor who gave cord blood stem cells for thymic organoid culture, a cardiac surgery patient who gave postnatal thymus, or a blood donor (not recorded which). The sequence joins TRBV7-2 to TRBJ1-2, with an unclear D gene assignment. The CDR3 region reads CASSQALEFLYGYTF. The sequenced DNA: TGTGCCAGCAGCCAAGCTCTGGAGTTCCTCTATGGCTACACCTTC.